Listed here are 18 T cell receptor beta chains from one sample, sequenced in a study of blood T cells in healthy people across ages. Combining a sample-barcoded 5' primer with a J-beta primer mix, a second PCR ran for about 7 to 11 cycles. Each CDR3 protein gets one entry after TCRdb re-called the 5' RACE reads with MiXCR. The sample has roughly 800,000 distinct CDR3 sequences; roughly 60% are singletons. The sequenced sample consisted of blood. All receptors come from a man aged 30 to 39 in good health.

The table lists this clonotype with a few counts. J is TRBJ1-2 and V is TRBV20-1; 8 bases are shared with TRBD1. The CDR3 sequence is 12 residues long. The V gene end was trimmed by 5 bases and the J gene end by 6 bases; junction bases not matched to a gene: 5. Germline V gene lookup returns CDR1 DFQATT and CDR2 SNEGSKA (reference sequence). In DNA form, the CDR3 reads TGCAGTGCTCCGGACAGGGAAAATGGCTACACCTTC. Translation: CSAPDRENGYTF.

CDR3 sequence reads: CASTPEWVFEYF. CDR3 coding DNA: TGTGCCAGCACCCCGGAGTGGGTTTTTGAGTACTTC. The rearrangement uses TRBV12-3 or TRBV12-4 and TRBJ2-7, with D hard to call. This CDR3 comprises 12 residues. The V end was cut by 7 bases, the J end by 11 bases, with 18 bases between.

The CDR3 nucleotides read TGTGCCACCAGCAGAGATATAGACAGCCTAAGAGCCAAAAACATTCAGTACTTC. This codes for CATSRDIDSLRAKNIQYF. This chain uses TRBV15 with TRBJ2-4, with D maybe TRBD1 (5 bases). V was shortened by 0 bases and J by 0 bases, with 15 bases between the two germline ends. Germline values: CDR1 LNHNV, CDR2 YYDKDF (reference sequence). The length of the CDR3 is 18 residues.

The chain uses TRBV14 and TRBJ2-5; D might be TRBD2 (7 bases). V lost 4 bases and J lost 2, with 26 bases in between. From germline, CDR1 is SGHDN and CDR2 FVKESK. The CDR3 totals 19 residues. The chain's CDR3 is CASSPGLSASRGAQETQYF. CDR3 nucleotide sequence: TGTGCCAGCAGCCCGGGCCTCAGCGCTAGCCGGGGGGCACAAGAGACCCAGTACTTC.

The table lists this clonotype with a count of one. The J gene is TRBJ2-1, the V gene TRBV4-1, with D uncertain. V was pared by 0 bases and J by 9 bases, with 15 bases between. Germline CDR1 MGHRA, CDR2 YSYEKL. This CDR3 is built from 15 residues. Written as DNA, the CDR3 is TGCGCCAGCAGCCAAGATCCAAAGGGCGGCTTTGAGCAGTTCTTC. It yields the protein CASSQDPKGGFEQFF.

The chain links TRBV30 to TRBJ1-2; D remains ambiguous. The germline V gene has CDR1 GTSNPN and CDR2 SVGIG (reference sequence). CDR3 length: 13 residues. V lost 4 bases, J lost 3 bases, and 12 bases lay in between. As DNA, the CDR3 is TGTGCCTGGATCTTAACGGGTCACTATGGCTACACCTTC. Translation: CAWILTGHYGYTF.

This clonotype was seen a handful of times. This sequence joins TRBV7-2 and TRBJ2-3, with D possibly being TRBD1 or TRBD2 (5 bases each). CDR3 length: 16 residues. V lost 7 bases, J lost 2 bases, and 19 bases lay in between. Germline CDR1 and CDR2: SGHTA and FQGNSA. CDR3 protein: CASTEPGAIPTDTQYF. CDR3 sequence (DNA): TGTGCCAGCACCGAGCCCGGGGCCATACCCACAGATACGCAGTATTTT.

This clonotype was found many times. The J gene is TRBJ2-7, the V gene TRBV20-1; D remains unclear. The CDR3 spans 13 residues. Trimming took 5 bases from V and 0 from J, leaving 11 bases between them. Germline-derived CDR1 and CDR2 are DFQATT and SNEGSKA (reference sequence). The CDR3 is CSAPKDNSYEQYF. The DNA for the CDR3 is TGCAGTGCTCCCAAAGACAACTCCTACGAGCAGTACTTC.

J is TRBJ2-5 and V is TRBV24-1; D is tentatively TRBD1 or TRBD2 (6 bases each). This CDR3 comprises 14 residues. Germline CDR1 and CDR2: KGHDR and SFDVKD. V lost 5 bases and J 2 bases, leaving 11 bases between the germline ends. The chain's CDR3 is CATSASGAQETQYF. CDR3 DNA sequence: TGTGCCACCAGTGCCTCGGGGGCGCAAGAGACCCAGTACTTC.

V usage is TRBV5-1 and J usage is TRBJ2-7, with TRBD2 identical over 7 bases. This CDR3 spans 16 amino acids. Losses at the gene ends were 3 bases for V and 1 base for J; bases not matched to a gene: 10. The germline gives CDR1 SGHRS, CDR2 YFSETQ. Written as DNA, the CDR3 is TGCGCCAGCAGCTCGACCCAGGGACTACATTCCTACGAGCAGTACTTC. This encodes CASSSTQGLHSYEQYF.

This clonotype showed up just a few times. This CDR3 is CSAPDTSVEQYF. The CDR3 bases are TGCAGTGCCCCTGATACTAGCGTTGAGCAGTACTTC. The rearrangement joins TRBV20-1 to TRBJ2-5; 7 bases are a match to TRBD2. This CDR3 has 12 residues. The V gene end was trimmed by 6 bases and the J gene end by 11 bases; junction bases not matched to a gene: 12. The germline CDR1 and CDR2 sequences are DFQATT and SNEGSKA (reference sequence).

The V call is TRBV25-1, the J call TRBJ2-7; D possibly corresponds to TRBD2 (5 bases). The V gene's germline CDR1 is MGHDK and CDR2 SYGVNS. This CDR3 is 18 amino acids long. Trimming shortened V by 1 base and J by 3 bases, and 22 bases separated the two germline ends. CDR3 sequence: CASSESAPGRPVIYEQYF. Written as DNA, the CDR3 is TGTGCCAGCAGTGAATCTGCCCCGGGGAGACCTGTTATCTACGAGCAGTACTTC.

This sequence joins TRBV20-1 and TRBJ1-6, with 9 bases lining up with TRBD1. The germline CDR1 and CDR2 sequences are DFQATT and SNEGSKA (reference sequence). V lost 3 bases to trimming and J lost 0 bases; unmatched junction nucleotides: 6. CDR3 length: 17 amino acids. The CDR3 DNA reads TGCAGTGCTAGCGGGGGGACAGGGAGCTCCTATAATTCACCCCTCCACTTT. Protein product: CSASGGTGSSYNSPLHF.

The chain links TRBV9 to TRBJ1-2, with D uncertain. Per the germline V gene, CDR1 is SGDLS and CDR2 is YYNGEE. This CDR3 spans 16 amino acids. V lost 0 bases to trimming and J lost 4 bases, with 16 bases between them. CDR3 protein: CASSVGGKGYGYGYTF. The CDR3 DNA follows: TGTGCCAGCAGCGTAGGAGGGAAGGGATACGGCTATGGCTACACCTTC. The variable domain in full, with the rest retrieved from reference TRBV9 and TRBJ1-2, is DSGVTQTPKHLITATGQRVTLRCSPRSGDLSVYWYQQSLDQGLQFLIQYYNGEERAKGNILERFSAQQFPDLHSELNLSSLELGDSALYFCASSVGGKGYGYGYTFGSGTRLTVV.

V usage is TRBV7-6 and J usage is TRBJ2-3, with TRBD2 matching 8 bases. The V and J ends lost 6 bases and 4 bases, in that order; junction bases with no gene match: 9. The germline V gene encodes CDR1 SGHVS and CDR2 FNYEAQ. The CDR3 loop spans 15 amino acids. In DNA, the CDR3 is TGTGCCAGCAGAGCCAGCGGGGGAGAAGCAGATACGCAGTATTTT. Residues: CASRASGGEADTQYF.

V gene TRBV4-3 combines with J gene TRBJ2-1, with 7 bases that match TRBD2. The germline V gene encodes CDR1 LGHNA and CDR2 YSLEER. The CDR3 has 18 residues. Trimming cost V 0 bases and J 6 bases; bases outside gene matches: 14. The CDR3 protein is CASSQEKPGAGRVNEQFF. The DNA for the CDR3 is TGCGCCAGCAGCCAAGAGAAACCGGGAGCGGGACGGGTCAATGAGCAGTTCTTC.

V and J are TRBV20-1 and TRBJ2-1; tentatively, D is TRBD2 (6 bases). V lost 7 bases, J lost 9 bases, and 22 bases lay in between. CDR1 is DFQATT and CDR2 is SNEGSKA in the germline V gene (reference sequence). CDR3 length equals 14 residues. CDR3 coding DNA: TGCAGTGACCCTTCTAGCTCGCGGCGGGGTGAGCAGTTCTTC. Translated, it gives CSDPSSSRRGEQFF.

The chain recombines TRBV5-1 with TRBJ1-2, with D perhaps TRBD1 (5 bases). V was shortened by 4 bases and J by 2 bases, with 12 bases between the two germline ends. CDR1 and CDR2 from the germline V gene are SGHRS and YFSETQ. The CDR3 runs 14 residues. The CDR3 region is CASSTPTANYGYTF. In DNA, the CDR3 is TGCGCCAGCAGCACTCCGACAGCAAACTATGGCTACACCTTC.